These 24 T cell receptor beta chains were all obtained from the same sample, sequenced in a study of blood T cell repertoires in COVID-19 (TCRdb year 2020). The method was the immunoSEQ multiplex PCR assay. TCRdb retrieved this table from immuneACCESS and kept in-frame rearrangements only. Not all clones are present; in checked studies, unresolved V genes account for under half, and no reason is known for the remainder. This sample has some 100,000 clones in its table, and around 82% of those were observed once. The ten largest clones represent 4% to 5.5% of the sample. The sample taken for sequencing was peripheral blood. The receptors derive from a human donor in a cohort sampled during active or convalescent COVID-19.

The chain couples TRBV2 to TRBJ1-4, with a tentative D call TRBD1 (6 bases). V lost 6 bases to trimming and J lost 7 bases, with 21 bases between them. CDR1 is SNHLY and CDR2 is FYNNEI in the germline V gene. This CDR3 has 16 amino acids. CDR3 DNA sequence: TGTGCCAGCAGCCCGGGACAACGGCTGTTAAGTGAAAAACTGTTTTTT. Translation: CASSPGQRLLSEKLFF.

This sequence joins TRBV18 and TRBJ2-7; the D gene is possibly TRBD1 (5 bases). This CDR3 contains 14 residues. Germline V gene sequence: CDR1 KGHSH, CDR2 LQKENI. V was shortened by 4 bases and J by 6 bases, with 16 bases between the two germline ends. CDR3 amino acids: CASSQRQSSGEQYF. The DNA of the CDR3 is TGTGCCAGCTCACAACGACAGAGTTCTGGCGAGCAGTACTTC.

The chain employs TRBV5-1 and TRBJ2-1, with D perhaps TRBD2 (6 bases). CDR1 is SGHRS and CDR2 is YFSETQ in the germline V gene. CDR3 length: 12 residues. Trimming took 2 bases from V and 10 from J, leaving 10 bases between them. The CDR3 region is CASSLGTGEQFF. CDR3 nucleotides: TGCGCCAGCAGCTTAGGGACTGGAGAGCAGTTCTTC.

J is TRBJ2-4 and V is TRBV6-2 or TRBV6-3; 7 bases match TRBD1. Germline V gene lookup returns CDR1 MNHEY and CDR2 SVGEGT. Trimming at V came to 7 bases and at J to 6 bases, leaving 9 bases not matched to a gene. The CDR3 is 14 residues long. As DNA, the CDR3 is TGTGCCAGCACCCCGACAGGGTCTGGAAACATTCAGTACTTC. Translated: CASTPTGSGNIQYF.

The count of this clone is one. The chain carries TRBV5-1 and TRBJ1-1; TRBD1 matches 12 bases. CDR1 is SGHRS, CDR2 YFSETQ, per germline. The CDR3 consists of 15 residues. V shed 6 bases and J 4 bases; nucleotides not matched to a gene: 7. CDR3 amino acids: CASTSGTGGGTEAFF. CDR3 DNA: TGCGCCAGCACCTCCGGGACAGGGGGCGGCACTGAAGCTTTCTTT.

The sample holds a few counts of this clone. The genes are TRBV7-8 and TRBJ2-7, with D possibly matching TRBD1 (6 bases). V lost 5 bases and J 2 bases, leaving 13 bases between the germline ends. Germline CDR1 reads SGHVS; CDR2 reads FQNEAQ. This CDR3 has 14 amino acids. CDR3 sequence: CASSKSTGPYEQYF. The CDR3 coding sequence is TGTGCCAGCAGCAAATCGACAGGACCCTACGAGCAGTACTTC.

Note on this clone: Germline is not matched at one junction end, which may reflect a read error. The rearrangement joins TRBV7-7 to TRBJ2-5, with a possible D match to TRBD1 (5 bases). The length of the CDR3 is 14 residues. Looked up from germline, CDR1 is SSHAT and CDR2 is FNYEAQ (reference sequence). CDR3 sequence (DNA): TGTGCTAGCAGCTTTGACAGCACTGCAAAGACCCAGTACTTC. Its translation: CASSFDSTAKTQYF.

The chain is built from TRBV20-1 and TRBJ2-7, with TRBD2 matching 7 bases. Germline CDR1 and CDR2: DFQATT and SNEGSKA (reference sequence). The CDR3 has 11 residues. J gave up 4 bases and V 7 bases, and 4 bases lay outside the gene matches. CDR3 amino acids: CSGRELYEQYF. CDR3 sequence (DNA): TGCAGTGGGCGGGAGCTGTACGAGCAGTACTTC.

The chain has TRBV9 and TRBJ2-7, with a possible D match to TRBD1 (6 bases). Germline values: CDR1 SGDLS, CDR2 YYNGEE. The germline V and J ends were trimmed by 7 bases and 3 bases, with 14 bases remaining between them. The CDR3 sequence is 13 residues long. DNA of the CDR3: TGTGCCAGCGGAGCAGGGGTTAACTACGAGCAGTACTTC. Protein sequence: CASGAGVNYEQYF.

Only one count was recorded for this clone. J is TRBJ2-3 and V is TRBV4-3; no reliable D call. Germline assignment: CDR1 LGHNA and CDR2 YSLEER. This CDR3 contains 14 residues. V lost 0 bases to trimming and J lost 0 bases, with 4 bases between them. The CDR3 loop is CASSQERSTDTQYF. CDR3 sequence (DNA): TGCGCCAGCAGCCAAGAGAGGAGCACAGATACGCAGTATTTT.

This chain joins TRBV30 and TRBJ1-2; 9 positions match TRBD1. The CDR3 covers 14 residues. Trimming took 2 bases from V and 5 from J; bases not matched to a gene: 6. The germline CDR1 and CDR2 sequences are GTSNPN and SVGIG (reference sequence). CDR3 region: CAWSRDRGNYGYTF. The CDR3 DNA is TGTGCCTGGAGTCGCGACAGGGGGAATTATGGCTACACCTTC. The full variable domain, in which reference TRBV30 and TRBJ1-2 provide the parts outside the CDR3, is SQTIHQWPATLVQPVGSPLSLECTVEGTSNPNLYWYRQAAGRGLQLLFYSVGIGQISSEVPQNLSASRPQDRQFILSSKKLLLSDSGFYLCAWSRDRGNYGYTFGSGTRLTVV.

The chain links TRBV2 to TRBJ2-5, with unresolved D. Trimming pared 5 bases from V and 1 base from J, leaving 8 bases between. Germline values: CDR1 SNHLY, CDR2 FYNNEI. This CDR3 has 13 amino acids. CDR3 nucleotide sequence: TGTGCCAGCAGTTGGAGCTTCCAAGAGACCCAGTACTTC. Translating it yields CASSWSFQETQYF. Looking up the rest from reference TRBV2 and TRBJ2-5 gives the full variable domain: EPEVTQTPSHQVTQMGQEVILRCVPISNHLYFYWYRQILGQKVEFLVSFYNNEISEKSEIFDDQFSVERPDGSNFTLKIRSTKLEDSAMYFCASSWSFQETQYFGPGTRLLVL.

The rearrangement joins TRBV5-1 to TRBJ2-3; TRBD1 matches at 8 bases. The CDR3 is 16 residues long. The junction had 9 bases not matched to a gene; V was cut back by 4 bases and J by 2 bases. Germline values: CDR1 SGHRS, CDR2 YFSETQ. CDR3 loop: CASSRTGRTDTDTQYF. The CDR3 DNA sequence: TGCGCCAGCAGCAGGACAGGGAGAACAGACACAGATACGCAGTATTTT.

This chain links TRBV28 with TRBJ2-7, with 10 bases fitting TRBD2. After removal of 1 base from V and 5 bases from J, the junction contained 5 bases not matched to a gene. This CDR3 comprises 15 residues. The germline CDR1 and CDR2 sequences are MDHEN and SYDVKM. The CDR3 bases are TGTGCCAGCAGTTTATTTAGGACTAGCGGACACGAGCAGTACTTC. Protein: CASSLFRTSGHEQYF.

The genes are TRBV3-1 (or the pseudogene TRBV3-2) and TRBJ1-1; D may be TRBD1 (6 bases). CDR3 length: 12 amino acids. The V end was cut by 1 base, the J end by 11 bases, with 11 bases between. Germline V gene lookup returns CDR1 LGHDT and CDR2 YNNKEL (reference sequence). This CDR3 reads CASSQGEGVAFF. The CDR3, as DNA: TGTGCCAGCAGCCAAGGTGAGGGGGTGGCTTTCTTT.

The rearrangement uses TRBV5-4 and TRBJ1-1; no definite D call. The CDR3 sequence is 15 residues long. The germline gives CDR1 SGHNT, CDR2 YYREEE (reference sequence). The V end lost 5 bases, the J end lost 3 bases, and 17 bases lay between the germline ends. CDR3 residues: CASSDTRAGDTEAFF. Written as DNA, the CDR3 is TGTGCCAGCAGTGACACTAGGGCTGGGGACACTGAAGCTTTCTTT. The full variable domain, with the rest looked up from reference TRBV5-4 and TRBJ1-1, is ETGVTQSPTHLIKTRGQQVTLRCSSQSGHNTVSWYQQALGQGPQFIFQYYREEENGRGNFPPRFSGLQFPNYSSELNVNALELDDSALYLCASSDTRAGDTEAFFGQGTRLTVV.

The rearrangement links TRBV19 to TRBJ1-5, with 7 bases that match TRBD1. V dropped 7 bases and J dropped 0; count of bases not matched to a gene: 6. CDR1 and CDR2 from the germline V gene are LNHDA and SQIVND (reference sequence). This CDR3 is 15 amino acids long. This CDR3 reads CASTRQGDSNQPQHF. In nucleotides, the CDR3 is TGTGCCAGTACCAGACAGGGAGATAGCAATCAGCCCCAGCATTTT.

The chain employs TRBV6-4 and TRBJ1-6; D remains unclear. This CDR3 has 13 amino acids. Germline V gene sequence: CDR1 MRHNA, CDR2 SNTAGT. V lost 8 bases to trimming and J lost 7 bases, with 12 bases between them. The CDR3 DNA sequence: TGTGCCAGCGCCCTTGGCCCGAATTCACCCCTCCACTTT. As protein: CASALGPNSPLHF.

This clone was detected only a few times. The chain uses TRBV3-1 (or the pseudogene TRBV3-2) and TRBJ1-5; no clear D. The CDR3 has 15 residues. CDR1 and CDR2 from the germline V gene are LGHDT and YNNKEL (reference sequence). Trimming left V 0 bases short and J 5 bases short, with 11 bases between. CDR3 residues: CASSQDGQVHQPQHF. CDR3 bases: TGTGCCAGCAGCCAAGATGGGCAGGTCCATCAGCCCCAGCATTTT.

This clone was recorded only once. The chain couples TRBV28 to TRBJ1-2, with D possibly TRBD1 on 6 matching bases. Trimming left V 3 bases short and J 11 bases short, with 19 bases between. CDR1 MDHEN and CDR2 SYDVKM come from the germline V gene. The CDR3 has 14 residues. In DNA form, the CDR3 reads TGTGCCAGCAGTTTGATTGATTTCGTAAGGGGGTACACCTTC. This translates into CASSLIDFVRGYTF.

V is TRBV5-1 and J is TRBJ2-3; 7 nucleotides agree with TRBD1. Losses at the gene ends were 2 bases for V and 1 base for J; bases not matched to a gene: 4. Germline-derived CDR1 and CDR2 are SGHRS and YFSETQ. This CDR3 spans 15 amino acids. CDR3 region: CASSLQGSGTDTQYF. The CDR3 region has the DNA TGCGCCAGCAGCTTACAGGGGAGTGGCACAGATACGCAGTATTTT.

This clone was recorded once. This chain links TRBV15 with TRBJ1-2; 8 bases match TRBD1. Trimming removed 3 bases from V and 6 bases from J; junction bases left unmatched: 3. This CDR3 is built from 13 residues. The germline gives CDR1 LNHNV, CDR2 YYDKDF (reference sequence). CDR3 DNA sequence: TGTGCCACCAGCAGCGGACAGGGAAATGGCTACACCTTC. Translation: CATSSGQGNGYTF.

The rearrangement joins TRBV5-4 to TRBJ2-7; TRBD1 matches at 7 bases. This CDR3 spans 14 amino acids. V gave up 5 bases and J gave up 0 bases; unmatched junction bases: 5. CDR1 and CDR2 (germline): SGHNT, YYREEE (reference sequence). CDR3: CASRPTGFSYEQYF. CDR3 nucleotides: TGTGCCAGCAGACCGACAGGGTTCTCCTACGAGCAGTACTTC.

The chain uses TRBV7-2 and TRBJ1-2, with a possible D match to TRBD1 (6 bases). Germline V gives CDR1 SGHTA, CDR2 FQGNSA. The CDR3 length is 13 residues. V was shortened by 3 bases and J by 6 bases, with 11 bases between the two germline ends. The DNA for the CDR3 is TGTGCCAGCAGCTTGTACAGGGTGGATGGCTACACCTTC. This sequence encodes CASSLYRVDGYTF.